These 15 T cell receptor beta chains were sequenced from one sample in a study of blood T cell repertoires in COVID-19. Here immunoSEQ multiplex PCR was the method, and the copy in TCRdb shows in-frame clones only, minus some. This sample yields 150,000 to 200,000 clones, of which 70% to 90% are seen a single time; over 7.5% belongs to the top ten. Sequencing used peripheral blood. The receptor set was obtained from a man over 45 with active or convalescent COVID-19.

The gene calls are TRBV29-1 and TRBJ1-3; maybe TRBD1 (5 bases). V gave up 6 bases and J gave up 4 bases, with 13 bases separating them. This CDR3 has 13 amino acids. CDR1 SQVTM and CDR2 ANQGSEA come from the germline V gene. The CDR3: CSVVTVPGNTIYF. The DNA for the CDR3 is TGCAGCGTGGTGACAGTTCCAGGAAACACCATATATTTT.

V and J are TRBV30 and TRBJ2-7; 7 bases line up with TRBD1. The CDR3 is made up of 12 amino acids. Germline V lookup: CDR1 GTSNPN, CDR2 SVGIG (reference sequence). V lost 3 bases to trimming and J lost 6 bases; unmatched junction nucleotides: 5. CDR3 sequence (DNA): TGTGCCTGGAGACAGGGGACGGCCGAGCAGTACTTC. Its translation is CAWRQGTAEQYF.

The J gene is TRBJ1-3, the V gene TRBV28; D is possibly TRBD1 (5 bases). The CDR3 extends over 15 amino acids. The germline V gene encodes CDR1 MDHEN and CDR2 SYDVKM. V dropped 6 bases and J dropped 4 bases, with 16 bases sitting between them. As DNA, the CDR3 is TGTGCCAGCAGCCCTCAGGGCTCAGGCGGAAACACCATATATTTT. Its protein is CASSPQGSGGNTIYF.

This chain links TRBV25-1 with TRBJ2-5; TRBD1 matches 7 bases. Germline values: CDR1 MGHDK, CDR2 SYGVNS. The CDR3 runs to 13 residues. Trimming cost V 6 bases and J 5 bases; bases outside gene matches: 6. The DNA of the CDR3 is TGTGCCAGCAGAGACAGGGTTACGGAGACCCAGTACTTC. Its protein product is CASRDRVTETQYF. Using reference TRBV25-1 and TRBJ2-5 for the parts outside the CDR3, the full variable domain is EADIYQTPRYLVIGTGKKITLECSQTMGHDKMYWYQQDPGMELHLIHYSYGVNSTEKGDLSSESTVSRIRTEHFPLTLESARPSHTSQYLCASRDRVTETQYFGPGTRLLVL.

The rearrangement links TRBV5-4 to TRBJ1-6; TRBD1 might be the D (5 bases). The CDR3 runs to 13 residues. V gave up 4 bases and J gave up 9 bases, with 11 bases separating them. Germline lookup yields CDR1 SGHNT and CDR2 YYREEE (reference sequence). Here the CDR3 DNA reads TGTGCCAGCAGCCGGGCGGGGGTTTCACCCCTCCACTTT. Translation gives CASSRAGVSPLHF.

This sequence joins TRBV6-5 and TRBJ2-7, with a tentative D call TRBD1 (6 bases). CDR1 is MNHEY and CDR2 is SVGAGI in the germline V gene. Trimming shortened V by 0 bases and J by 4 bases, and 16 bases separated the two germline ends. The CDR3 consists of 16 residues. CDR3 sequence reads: CASSYSILGGGYEQYF. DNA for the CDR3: TGTGCCAGCAGTTACTCGATTTTAGGGGGTGGTTACGAGCAGTACTTC.

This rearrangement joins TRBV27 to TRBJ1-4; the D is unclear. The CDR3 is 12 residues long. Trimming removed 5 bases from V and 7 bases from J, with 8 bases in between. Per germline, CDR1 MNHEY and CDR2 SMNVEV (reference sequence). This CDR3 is CASSPYGEKLFF. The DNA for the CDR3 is TGTGCCAGCAGTCCCTACGGTGAAAAACTGTTTTTT.

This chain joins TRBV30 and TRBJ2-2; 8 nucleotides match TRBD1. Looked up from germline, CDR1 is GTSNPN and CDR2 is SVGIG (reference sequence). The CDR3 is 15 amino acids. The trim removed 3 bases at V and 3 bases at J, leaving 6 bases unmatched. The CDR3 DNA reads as TGTGCCTGGAGCCGGGACAGGAGATACACCGGGGAGCTGTTTTTT. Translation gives CAWSRDRRYTGELFF.

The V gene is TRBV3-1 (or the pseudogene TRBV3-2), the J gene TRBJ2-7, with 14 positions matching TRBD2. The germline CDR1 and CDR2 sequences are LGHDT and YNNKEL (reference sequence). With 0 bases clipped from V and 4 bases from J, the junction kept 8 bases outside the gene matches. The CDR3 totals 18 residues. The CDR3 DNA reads TGTGCCAGCAGCCAAGATCCGGCTGGGACTAGCGGGAGTTACGAGCAGTACTTC. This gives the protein CASSQDPAGTSGSYEQYF.

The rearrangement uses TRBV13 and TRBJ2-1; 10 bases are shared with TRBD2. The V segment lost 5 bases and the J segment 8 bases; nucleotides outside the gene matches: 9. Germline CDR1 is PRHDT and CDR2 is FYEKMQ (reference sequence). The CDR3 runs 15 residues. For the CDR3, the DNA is TGTGCCAGCAGCCCCGAGCGGGAGGGGGTTTATGAGCAGTTCTTC. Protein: CASSPEREGVYEQFF.

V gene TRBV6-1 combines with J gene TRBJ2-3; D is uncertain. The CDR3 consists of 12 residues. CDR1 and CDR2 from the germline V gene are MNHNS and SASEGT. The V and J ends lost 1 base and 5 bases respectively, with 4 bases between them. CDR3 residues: CASSEVKDTQYF. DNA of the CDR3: TGTGCCAGCAGTGAAGTCAAAGATACGCAGTATTTT.

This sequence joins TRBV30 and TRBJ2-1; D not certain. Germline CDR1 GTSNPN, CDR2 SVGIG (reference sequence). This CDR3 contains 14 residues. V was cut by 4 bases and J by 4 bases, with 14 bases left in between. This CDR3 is CAWNAEARYNEQFF. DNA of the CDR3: TGTGCCTGGAACGCCGAGGCGAGATACAATGAGCAGTTCTTC.

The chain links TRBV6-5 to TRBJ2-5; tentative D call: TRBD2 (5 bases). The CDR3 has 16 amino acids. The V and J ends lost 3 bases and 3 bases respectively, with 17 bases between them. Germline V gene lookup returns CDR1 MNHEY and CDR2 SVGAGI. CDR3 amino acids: CASSYGIGVSEETQYF. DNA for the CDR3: TGTGCCAGCAGTTATGGGATCGGGGTTTCCGAAGAGACCCAGTACTTC.

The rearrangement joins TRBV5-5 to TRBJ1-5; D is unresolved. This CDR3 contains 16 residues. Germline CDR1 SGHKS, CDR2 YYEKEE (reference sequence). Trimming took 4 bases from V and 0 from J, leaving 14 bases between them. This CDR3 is CASSQAALNSNQPQHF. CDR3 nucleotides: TGTGCCAGCAGCCAAGCGGCCCTAAATAGCAATCAGCCCCAGCATTTT.

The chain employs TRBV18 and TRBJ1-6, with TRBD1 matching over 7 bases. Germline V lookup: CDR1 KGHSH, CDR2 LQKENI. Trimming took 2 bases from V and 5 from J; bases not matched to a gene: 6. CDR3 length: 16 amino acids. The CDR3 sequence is CASSPLGQLNNSPLHF. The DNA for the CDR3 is TGTGCCAGCTCACCATTGGGACAGCTAAATAATTCACCCCTCCACTTT.